This TCR beta chain was observed in a study of T cells after yellow fever vaccination. TCRdb fed the 5' RACE reads into MiXCR, producing one record per CDR3 protein. The data contain some 290,000 distinct CDR3 sequences, roughly 10% of them seen just once; the ten biggest clones take up less than 3.5%. The V and J ends lost 9 bases and 5 bases, in that order; junction bases with no gene match: 8. CDR3 length: 14 residues. Germline-derived CDR1 and CDR2 are LNHDA and SQIVND (reference sequence). V and J are TRBV19 and TRBJ2-2; 8 nucleotides agree with TRBD1. This TCR was sampled from a man aged 18 to 29 who received the YFV17D yellow fever vaccine. The sample in question was CD4+ T cells sorted from PBMCs, obtained 45 days after the yellow fever booster vaccination. In DNA, the CDR3 is TGTGCCAGGGGAAGACAGGGGAAGACCGGGGAGCTGTTTTTT. Its translation is CARGRQGKTGELFF.